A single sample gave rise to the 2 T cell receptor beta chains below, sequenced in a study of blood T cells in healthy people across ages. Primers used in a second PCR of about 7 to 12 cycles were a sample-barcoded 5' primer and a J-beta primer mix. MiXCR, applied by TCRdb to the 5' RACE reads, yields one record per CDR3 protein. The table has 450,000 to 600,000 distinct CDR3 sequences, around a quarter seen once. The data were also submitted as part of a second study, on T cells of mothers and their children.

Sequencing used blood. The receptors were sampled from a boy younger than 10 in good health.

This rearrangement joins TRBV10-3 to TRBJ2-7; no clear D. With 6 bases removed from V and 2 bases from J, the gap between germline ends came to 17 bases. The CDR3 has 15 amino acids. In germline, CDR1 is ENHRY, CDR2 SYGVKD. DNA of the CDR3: TGTGCCATCAGCCCAGCCCTGAGAGCTACCTACGAGCAGTACTTC. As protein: CAISPALRATYEQYF.

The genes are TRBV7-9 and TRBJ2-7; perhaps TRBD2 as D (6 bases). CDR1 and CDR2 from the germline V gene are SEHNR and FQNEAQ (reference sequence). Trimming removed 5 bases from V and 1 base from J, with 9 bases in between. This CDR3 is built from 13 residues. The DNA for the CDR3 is TGTGCCAGCAGCGCCGCGGGGTCCTACGAGCAGTACTTC. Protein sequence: CASSAAGSYEQYF.